The source of this TCR beta chain is a study of cytomegalovirus exposure and HLA in healthy donors. Study-wide context: One earlier analysis, a look at around 180 million T cells, found some 110 million unique TCR beta sequences. Whole-study findings and limits: Cytomegalovirus-associated status was assigned to about 150 TCR beta chains. Most TCRs appeared rarely, but some public TCRs recurred in many donors.

The CDR3 runs to 13 residues. Germline CDR1 reads MNHNS; CDR2 reads SASEGT. V was pared by 6 bases and J by 3 bases, with 11 bases between. 60 Vbeta and 13 Jbeta primers were used in PCR. Measured with immunoSEQ multiplex PCR; TCRdb has only the in-frame clones, and not every one. The sample holds 95,000 to 150,000 clones, 76% seen once. Comment on this clone: No antigen is known for it.

The TCR originated in a man over 45 in good health and CMV-seronegative. Specimen: PBMCs. The chain employs TRBV6-1 and TRBJ1-2; TRBD1 is a possible D gene (6 bases). The CDR3 region is CASRAGGDYGYTF. In nucleotides, the CDR3 is TGTGCCAGCAGAGCGGGGGGCGACTATGGCTACACCTTC.